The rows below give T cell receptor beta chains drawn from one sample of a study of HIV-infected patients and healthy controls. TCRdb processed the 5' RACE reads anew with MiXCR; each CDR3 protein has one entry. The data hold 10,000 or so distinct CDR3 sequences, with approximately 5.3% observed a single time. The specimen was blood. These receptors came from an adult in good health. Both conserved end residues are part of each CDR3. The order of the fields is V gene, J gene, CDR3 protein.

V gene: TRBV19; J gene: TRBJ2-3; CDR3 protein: CASRNPSGSLGDTQYF
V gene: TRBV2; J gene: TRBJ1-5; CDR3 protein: CASSPPEAGGAEGQPQHF
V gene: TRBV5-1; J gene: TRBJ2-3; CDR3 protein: CASSLQAGRTDTQYF
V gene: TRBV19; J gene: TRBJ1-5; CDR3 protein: CASSMDSNQPQHF
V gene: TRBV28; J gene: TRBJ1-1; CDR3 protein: CASRTGTEAFF
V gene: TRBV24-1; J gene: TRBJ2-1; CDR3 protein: CATSDSQRVGENEQFF
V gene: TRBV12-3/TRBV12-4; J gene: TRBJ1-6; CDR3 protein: CASSLRGQYNSPLHF
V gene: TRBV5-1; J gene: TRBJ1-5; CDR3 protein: CASSLDQGQPQHF
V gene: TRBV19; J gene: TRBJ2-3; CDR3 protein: CASSTWLSDTQYF
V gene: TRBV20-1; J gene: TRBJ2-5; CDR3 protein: CSASRVGQYQETQYF
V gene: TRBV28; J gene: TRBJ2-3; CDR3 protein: CASSLPGHAVDTQYF
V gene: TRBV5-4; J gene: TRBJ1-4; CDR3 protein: CASSLTRQRNEKLFF
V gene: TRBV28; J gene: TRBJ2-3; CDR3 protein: CATKLPGGGPADTQYF
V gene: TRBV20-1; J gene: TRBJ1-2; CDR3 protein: CSATPNRDRGYGYTF
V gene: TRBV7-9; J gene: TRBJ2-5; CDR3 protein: CASSLWPTSAQETQYF
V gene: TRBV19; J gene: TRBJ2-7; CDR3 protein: CASSIGTGRSSSYEQYF
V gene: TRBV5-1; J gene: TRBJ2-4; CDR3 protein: CASSWQTGGENIQYF
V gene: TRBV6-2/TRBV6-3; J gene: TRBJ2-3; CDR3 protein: CASSFRQGTSRGTDTQYF
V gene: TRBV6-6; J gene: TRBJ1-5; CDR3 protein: CASTKGARRDVSTQHF
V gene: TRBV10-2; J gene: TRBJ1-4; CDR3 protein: CASREGVREKLFF
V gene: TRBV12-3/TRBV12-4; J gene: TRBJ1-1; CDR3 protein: CASSLGGGRAPVRAFF
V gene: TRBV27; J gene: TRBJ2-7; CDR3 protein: CASSPSGGTYEQYF
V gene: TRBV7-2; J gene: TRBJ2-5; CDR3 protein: CASSWTSQETQYF
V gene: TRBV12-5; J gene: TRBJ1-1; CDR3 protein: CASGLGFRGQGLNTEAFF
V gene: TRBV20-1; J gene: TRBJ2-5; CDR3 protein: CSATSGRGLGETQYF
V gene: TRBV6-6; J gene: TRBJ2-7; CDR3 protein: CASSYGPYEQYF
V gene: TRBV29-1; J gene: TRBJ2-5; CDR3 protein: CSAARGGPEETQYF
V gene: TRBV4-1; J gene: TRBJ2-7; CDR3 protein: CASSQATGNEQYF
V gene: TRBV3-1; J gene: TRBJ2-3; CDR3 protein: CASSPDVGVVDTQYF
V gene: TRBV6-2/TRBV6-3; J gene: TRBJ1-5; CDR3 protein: CASRGPFFSRDSTFNQPQHF
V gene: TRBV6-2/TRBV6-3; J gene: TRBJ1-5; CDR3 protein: CASRPSINQPQHF
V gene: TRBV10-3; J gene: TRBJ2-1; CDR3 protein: CAIRPSDRGNEQFF
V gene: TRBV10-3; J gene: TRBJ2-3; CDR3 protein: CATQGPVRTDTQYF
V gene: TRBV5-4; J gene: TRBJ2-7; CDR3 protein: CASSLGYEQYF
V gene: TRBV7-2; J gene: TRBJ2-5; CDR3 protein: CASSLRGSGGQETQYF
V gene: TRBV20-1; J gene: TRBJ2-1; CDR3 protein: CSASDRDLKYNEQFF
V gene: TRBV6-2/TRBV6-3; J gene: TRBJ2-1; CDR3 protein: CASSKTEGGEQFF
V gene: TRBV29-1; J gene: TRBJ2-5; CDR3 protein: CSVEAVDRETQYF
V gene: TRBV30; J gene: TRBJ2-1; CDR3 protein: CACWDSSSSYNEQFF